The entry below describes one T cell receptor (beta chain). This specimen comes from a study of early T cells in non-severe SARS-CoV-2 infection. For the study at large: Unsorted whole blood bulk RNA was sequenced, with unpaired chains.

Unique molecular identifiers were attached to individual cDNA molecules. TCRdb redid the calling of the 5' RACE reads with MiXCR, one entry per CDR3 protein. The sample consists of roughly 60,000 distinct CDR3 sequences, less than 15% of them appearing once. The CDR3 covers 12 residues. Deletions cut 8 bases from V and 8 bases from J, with 16 bases between. Germline loops: CDR1 GTSNPN, CDR2 SVGIG (reference sequence). Sequenced input: whole blood. The chain uses TRBV30 and TRBJ2-1, with D tentatively TRBD2 (6 bases). The receptor was derived from an adult who was a healthcare worker with PCR-confirmed SARS-CoV-2 infection or an uninfected control (not recorded which). CDR3 in DNA: TGTGCCGGCGGGGCCGCCGGAGATGAGCAGTTCTTC. Encoded protein: CAGGAAGDEQFF.